Below, one T cell receptor (beta chain) is given with its context. This sample was taken from a study of blood T cell repertoires in COVID-19. Residents of under 25 US areas, aged about 18 to 95 years, made up the participants. The CDR3 is 17 residues long. Germline lookup yields CDR1 LNHDA and CDR2 SQIVND (reference sequence). Between the trimmed V and J ends, which lost 0 bases and 0 bases, there was a span of 12 bases. How the authors handled the data: It was from reference gene primer amplification that nucleated cell counts were estimated. The assay was immunoSEQ multiplex PCR, and TCRdb's table has in-frame clones only and misses some. D and trimming were read from the DNA, whereas the V and J calls and clone size are those reported in that table. The sample includes around 230,000 clones, approximately 75% seen only once; the top ten take around a tenth.

The sequence derives from a man aged 40-49 years who had recovered from COVID-19. Sequencing was carried out using PBMCs or T cells enriched from blood (not recorded which). The J gene is TRBJ1-5, the V gene TRBV19; D gene unclear. The DNA for the CDR3 is TGTGCCAGTAGTATAGATGTGGCGGGAAATAGCAATCAGCCCCAGCATTTT. The encoded protein is CASSIDVAGNSNQPQHF.